This TCR beta chain was recovered during a study of blood T cells in healthy people across ages. Study findings and constraints: The recorded TCR beta diversity per million T cells decreased in a roughly linear manner with age. The long-lived group displayed more naive CD4+ cells, plus higher diversity, than the aged donors did.

A second PCR of 7 to 11 cycles used a sample-barcoded 5' primer and a J-beta primer mix. Using its own MiXCR run on the 5' RACE reads, TCRdb lists one record per CDR3 protein. Of about 1.4 million distinct CDR3 sequences in the sample, around 59% are singletons; the top ten hold 5% to 7%. This clonotype was counted a few times. The antigen is not known. Each individual donor underwent a draw of ten milliliters of peripheral blood. Sequenced input: blood. The sequence came from a young man in good health.

The CDR3 here is CASSYSKDQPQHF. The CDR3, as DNA: TGTGCCAGCAGTTACTCGAAGGATCAGCCCCAGCATTTT. J is TRBJ1-5 and V is TRBV6-5, with D uncertain. The CDR3 loop spans 13 amino acids. The germline V gene encodes CDR1 MNHEY and CDR2 SVGAGI. V was shortened by 0 bases and J by 5 bases, with 5 bases between the two germline ends.